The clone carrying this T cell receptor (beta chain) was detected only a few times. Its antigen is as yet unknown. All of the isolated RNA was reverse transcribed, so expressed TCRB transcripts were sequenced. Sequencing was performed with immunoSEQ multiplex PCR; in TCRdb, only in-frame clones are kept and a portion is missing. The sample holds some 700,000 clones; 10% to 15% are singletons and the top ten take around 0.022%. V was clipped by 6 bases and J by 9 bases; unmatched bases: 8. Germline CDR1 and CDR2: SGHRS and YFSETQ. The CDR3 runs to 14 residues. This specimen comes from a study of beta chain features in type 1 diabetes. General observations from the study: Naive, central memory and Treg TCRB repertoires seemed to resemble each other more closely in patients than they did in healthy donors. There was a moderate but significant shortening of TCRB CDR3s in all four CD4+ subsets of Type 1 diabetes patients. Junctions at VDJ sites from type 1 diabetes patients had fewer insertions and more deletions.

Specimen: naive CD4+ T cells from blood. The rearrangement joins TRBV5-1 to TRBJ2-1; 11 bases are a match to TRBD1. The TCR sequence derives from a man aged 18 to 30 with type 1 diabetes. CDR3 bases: TGCGCCAGCACGAGCCGGACAGGGGGCGCTGAGCAGTTCTTC. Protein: CASTSRTGGAEQFF.